This T cell receptor beta chain was recovered during a study of blood T cells in healthy people across ages. This CDR3 spans 15 amino acids. The germline gives CDR1 MNHEY, CDR2 SMNVEV (reference sequence). Sample-barcoded 5' priming and a J-beta primer mix drove a second PCR of about 6 to 12 cycles. Tagging of each cDNA molecule was performed by a template-switch adaptor with 12 random nucleotides. Per sample, CDR3-containing paired-end reads numbered at least 2.5 million. TCRdb reprocessed the 5' RACE reads via MiXCR and lists one record per CDR3 protein. Seen here are fewer than 1,000,000 distinct CDR3 sequences, roughly 44% observed once, and the top ten hold under 20%. Study findings and constraints: Observed TCR beta diversity per million T cells went down as age went up. This fall followed a roughly linear course with age. PBMCs left unsorted prevented a conclusive naive versus antigen-experienced comparison.

A word on this clonotype: Its specificity is unknown. Germline and junction disagree at one end, which may indicate a read error.

The sequenced material came from blood. The sequence was obtained from a man in his sixties in good health. This sequence joins TRBV27 and TRBJ2-5; TRBD1 aligns across 8 bases. The J call may not be correct, given that the DNA end is closer to TRBJ2-7. In DNA form, the CDR3 reads TGTGCCTGCAGCCTCCGGACAGGGTTGACCTACGAGCAGTACTTC. Translated: CACSLRTGLTYEQYF.